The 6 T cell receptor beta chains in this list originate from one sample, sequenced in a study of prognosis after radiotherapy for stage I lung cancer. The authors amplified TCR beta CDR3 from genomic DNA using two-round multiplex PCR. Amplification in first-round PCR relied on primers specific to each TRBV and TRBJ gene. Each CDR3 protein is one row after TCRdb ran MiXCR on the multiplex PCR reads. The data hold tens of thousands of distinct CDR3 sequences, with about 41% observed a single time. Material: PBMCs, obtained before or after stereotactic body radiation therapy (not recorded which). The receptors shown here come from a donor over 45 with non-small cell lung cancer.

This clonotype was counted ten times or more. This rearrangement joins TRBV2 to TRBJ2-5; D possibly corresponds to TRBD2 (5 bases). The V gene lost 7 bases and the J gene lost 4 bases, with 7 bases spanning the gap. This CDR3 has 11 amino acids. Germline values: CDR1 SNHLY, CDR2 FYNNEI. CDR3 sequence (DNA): TGTGCCAGCAAGGCGGGAGAGACCCAGTACTTC. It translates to CASKAGETQYF.

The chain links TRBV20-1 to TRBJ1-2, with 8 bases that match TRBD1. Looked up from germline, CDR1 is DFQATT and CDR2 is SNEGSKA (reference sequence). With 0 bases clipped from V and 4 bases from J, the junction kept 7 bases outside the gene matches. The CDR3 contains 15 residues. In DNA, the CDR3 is TGCAGTGCTAGAGATGGGACAGGCTTCGGCTATGGCTACACCTTC. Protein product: CSARDGTGFGYGYTF.

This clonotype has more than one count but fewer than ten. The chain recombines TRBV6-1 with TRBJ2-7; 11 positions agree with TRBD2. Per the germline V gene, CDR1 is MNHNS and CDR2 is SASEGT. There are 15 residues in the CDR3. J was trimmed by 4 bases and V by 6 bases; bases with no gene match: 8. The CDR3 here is CASRSGTSGKYEQYF. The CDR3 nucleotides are TGTGCCAGCAGGTCCGGGACTAGCGGAAAATACGAGCAGTACTTC.

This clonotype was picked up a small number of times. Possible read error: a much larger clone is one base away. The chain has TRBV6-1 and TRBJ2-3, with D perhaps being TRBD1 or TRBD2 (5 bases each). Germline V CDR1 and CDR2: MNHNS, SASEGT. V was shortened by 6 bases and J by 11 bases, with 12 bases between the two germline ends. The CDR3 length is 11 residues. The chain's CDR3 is CASRVGTMQYF. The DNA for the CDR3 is TGTGCCAGCAGAGTGGGGACCATGCAGTATTTT.

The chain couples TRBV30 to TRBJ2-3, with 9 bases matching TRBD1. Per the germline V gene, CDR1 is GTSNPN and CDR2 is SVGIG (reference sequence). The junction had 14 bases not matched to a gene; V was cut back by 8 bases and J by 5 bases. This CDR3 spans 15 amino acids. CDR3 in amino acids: CARTGTGKRVDTQYF. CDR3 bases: TGTGCCCGAACCGGGACAGGGAAGAGAGTAGATACGCAGTATTTT.

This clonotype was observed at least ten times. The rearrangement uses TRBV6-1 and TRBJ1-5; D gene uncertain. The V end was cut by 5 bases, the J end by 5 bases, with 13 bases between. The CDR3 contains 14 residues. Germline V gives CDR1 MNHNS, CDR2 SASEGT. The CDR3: CASSTQLGDQPQHF. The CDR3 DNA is TGTGCCAGCAGTACCCAGTTGGGCGATCAGCCCCAGCATTTT.